This T cell receptor (beta chain) was documented in a study of blood T cell repertoires in COVID-19. Produced via immunoSEQ multiplex PCR; TCRdb's table is partial and in-frame only. Of some 180,000 clones in the sample, roughly nine tenths were seen once. CDR3 size: 15 residues. Trimming took off 5 bases at V and 3 bases at J, with 17 bases between the two ends. From germline, CDR1 is SGHRS and CDR2 YFSETQ. The specimen sequenced was peripheral blood. V is TRBV5-1 and J is TRBJ1-1; D gene unclear. This TCR was sampled from a man aged 35 to 55 with acute or convalescent COVID-19. In DNA, the CDR3 is TGCGCCAGCAGTTTTGCGGGTTGGGCGGACACTGAAGCTTTCTTT. Translation gives CASSFAGWADTEAFF.